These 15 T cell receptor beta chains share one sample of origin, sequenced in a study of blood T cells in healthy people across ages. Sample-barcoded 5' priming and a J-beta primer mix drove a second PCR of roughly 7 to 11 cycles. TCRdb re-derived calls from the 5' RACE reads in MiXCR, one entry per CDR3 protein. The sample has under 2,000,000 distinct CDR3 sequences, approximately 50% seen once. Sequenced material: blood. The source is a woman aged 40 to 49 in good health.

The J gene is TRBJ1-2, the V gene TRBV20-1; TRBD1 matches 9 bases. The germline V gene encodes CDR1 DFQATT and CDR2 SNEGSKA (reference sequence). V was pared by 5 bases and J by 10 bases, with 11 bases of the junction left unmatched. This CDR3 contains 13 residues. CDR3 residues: CSAQGGTGSTYTF. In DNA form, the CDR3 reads TGCAGTGCTCAAGGGGGGACAGGGAGCACCTACACCTTC.

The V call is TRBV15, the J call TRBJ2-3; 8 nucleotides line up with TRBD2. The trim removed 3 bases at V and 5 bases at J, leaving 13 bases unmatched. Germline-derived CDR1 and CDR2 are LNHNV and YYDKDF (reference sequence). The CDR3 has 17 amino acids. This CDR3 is CATSRARGGGNRDTQYF. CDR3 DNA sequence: TGTGCCACCAGCAGGGCCCGGGGCGGGGGGAATAGAGATACGCAGTATTTT.

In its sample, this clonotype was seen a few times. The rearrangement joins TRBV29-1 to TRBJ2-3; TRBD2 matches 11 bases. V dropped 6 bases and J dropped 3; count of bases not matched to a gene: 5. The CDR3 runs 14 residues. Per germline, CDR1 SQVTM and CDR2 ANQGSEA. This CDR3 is CSVATSGGTDTQYF. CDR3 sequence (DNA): TGCAGCGTCGCAACTAGCGGGGGTACAGATACGCAGTATTTT.

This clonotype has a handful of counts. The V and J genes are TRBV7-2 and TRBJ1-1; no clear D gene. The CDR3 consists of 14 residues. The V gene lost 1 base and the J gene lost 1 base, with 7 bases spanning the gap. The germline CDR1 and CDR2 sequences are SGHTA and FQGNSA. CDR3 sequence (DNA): TGTGCCAGCAGCTTAGGGTCGTGGAACACTGAAGCTTTCTTT. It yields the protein CASSLGSWNTEAFF.

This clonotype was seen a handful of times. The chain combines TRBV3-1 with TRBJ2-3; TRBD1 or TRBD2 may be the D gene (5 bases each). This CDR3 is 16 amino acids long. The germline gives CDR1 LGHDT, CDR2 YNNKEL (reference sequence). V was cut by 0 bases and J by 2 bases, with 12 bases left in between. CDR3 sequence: CASSQDLRETTDTQYF. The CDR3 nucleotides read TGTGCCAGCAGCCAAGATCTCAGGGAGACCACAGATACGCAGTATTTT.

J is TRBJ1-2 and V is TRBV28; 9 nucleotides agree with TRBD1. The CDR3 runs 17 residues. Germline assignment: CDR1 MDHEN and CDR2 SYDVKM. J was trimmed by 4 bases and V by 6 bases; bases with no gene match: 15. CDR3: CASSPPGQGRLVYGYTF. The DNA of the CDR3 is TGTGCCAGCAGCCCCCCCGGACAGGGGCGGCTGGTCTATGGCTACACCTTC.

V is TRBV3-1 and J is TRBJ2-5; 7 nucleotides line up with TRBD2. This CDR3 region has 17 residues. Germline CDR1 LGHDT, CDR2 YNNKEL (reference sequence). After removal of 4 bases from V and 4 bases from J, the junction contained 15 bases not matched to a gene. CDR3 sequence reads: CASSLIRAGYLGETQYF. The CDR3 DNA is TGTGCCAGCAGCCTCATCCGAGCGGGGTACCTCGGAGAGACCCAGTACTTC.

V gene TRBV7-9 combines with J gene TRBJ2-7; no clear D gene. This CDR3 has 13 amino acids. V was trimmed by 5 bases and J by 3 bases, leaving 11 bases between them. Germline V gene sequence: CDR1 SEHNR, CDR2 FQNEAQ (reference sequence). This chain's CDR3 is CASSPKNNYEQYF. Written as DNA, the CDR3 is TGTGCCAGCAGCCCGAAAAATAACTACGAGCAGTACTTC.

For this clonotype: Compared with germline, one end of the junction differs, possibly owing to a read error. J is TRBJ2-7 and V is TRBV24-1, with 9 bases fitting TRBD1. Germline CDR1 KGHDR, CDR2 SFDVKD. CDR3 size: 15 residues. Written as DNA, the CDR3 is TGTACCACCAGTGATGCCGGGACAGGGAACTACGAGCAGTACTTC. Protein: CTTSDAGTGNYEQYF.

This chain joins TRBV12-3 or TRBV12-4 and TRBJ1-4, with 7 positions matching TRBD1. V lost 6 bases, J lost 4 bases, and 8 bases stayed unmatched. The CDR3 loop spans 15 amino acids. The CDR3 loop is CASRGGQLINEKLFF. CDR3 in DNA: TGTGCCAGCAGGGGGGGACAGCTTATTAATGAAAAACTGTTTTTT.

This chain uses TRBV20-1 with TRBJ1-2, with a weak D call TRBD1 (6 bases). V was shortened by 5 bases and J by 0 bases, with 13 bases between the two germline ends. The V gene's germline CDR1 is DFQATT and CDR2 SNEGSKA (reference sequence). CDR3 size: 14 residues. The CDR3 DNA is TGCAGTGCTCCGGACAGACCGACTAACTATGGCTACACCTTC. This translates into CSAPDRPTNYGYTF.

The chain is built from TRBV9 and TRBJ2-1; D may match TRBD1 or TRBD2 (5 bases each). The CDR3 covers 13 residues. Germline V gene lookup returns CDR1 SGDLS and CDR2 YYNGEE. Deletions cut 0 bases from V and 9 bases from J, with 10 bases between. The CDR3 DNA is TGTGCCAGCAGCGTAGTCGGGGCCGGTGAGCAGTTCTTC. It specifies CASSVVGAGEQFF. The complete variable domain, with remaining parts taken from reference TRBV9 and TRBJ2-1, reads DSGVTQTPKHLITATGQRVTLRCSPRSGDLSVYWYQQSLDQGLQFLIQYYNGEERAKGNILERFSAQQFPDLHSELNLSSLELGDSALYFCASSVVGAGEQFFGPGTRLTVL.

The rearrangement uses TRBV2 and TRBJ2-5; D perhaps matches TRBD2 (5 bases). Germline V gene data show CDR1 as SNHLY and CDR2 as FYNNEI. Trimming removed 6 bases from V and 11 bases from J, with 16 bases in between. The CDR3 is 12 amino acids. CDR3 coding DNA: TGTGCCAGCAGAGAAACTAGGAGTGAGCAGTACTTC. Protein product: CASRETRSEQYF.

This CDR3 is CASSLSIYEQFF. The CDR3 DNA is TGTGCCAGCAGTTTGTCGATTTATGAGCAGTTCTTC. The chain recombines TRBV12-3 or TRBV12-4 with TRBJ2-1; D not resolved. The CDR3 loop spans 12 amino acids. The V end lost 3 bases, the J end lost 8 bases, and 8 bases lay between the germline ends.

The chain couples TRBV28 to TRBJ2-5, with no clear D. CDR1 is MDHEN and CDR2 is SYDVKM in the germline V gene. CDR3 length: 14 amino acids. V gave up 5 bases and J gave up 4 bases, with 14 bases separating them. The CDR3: CASSTGPLGETQYF. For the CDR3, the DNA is TGTGCCAGCAGTACGGGCCCTTTGGGAGAGACCCAGTACTTC. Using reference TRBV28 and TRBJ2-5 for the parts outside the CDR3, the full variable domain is DVKVTQSSRYLVKRTGEKVFLECVQDMDHENMFWYRQDPGLGLRLIYFSYDVKMKEKGDIPEGYSVSREKKERFSLILESASTNQTSMYLCASSTGPLGETQYFGPGTRLLVL.